The next 23 T cell receptor beta chains were all read from a single sample in a study of T cell responses to AZD1222 COVID-19 vaccine. Measured with immunoSEQ multiplex PCR; TCRdb has only the in-frame clones, and not every one. This sample has about 200,000 clones; over 85% occur once, and the top ten carry 3.6%. Sample: peripheral blood, taken 28 days after the second dose of the MenACWY control vaccine. These receptors all stem from an adult who received the MenACWY meningococcal vaccine as a control.

The chain combines TRBV27 with TRBJ2-4; 9 nucleotides agree with TRBD2. After removal of 6 bases from V and 4 bases from J, the junction contained 1 base not matched to a gene. Germline V gives CDR1 MNHEY, CDR2 SMNVEV (reference sequence). There are 13 residues in the CDR3. CDR3 residues: CASRLAGKNIQYF. CDR3 DNA: TGTGCCAGCAGGCTAGCGGGAAAAAACATTCAGTACTTC.

This chain connects TRBV5-1 to TRBJ1-6; D not resolved. The CDR3 has 13 amino acids. Germline values: CDR1 SGHRS, CDR2 YFSETQ. V lost 4 bases to trimming and J lost 9 bases, with 11 bases between them. As DNA, the CDR3 is TGCGCCAGCAGCCCCGAAATGGGTTCACCCCTCCACTTT. It translates to CASSPEMGSPLHF.

CDR3 sequence: CAIRDSGTGLYEQYF. The CDR3 region has the DNA TGTGCCATCAGGGACTCCGGGACAGGGCTCTACGAGCAGTACTTC. This chain links TRBV10-3 with TRBJ2-7, with 9 bases aligning to TRBD1. Germline CDR1 and CDR2: ENHRY and SYGVKD. The length of the CDR3 is 15 residues. V shed 6 bases and J 3 bases; nucleotides not matched to a gene: 9.

The chain carries TRBV15 and TRBJ2-7, with D possibly TRBD2 on 6 matching bases. Trimming cost V 3 bases and J 1 base, with 10 bases left between them. Per germline, CDR1 LNHNV and CDR2 YYDKDF (reference sequence). The CDR3 loop spans 14 amino acids. This CDR3 reads CATSRGGGSYEQYF. The CDR3 nucleotides read TGTGCCACCAGCAGGGGTGGAGGGTCCTACGAGCAGTACTTC.

The V call is TRBV7-9, the J call TRBJ1-1; D not certain. The ends were cut back, 2 bases at V and 1 base at J, with 8 bases in the middle. The CDR3 is 14 residues long. Germline loops: CDR1 SEHNR, CDR2 FQNEAQ (reference sequence). CDR3: CASSLTLGNTEAFF. The CDR3 nucleotides read TGTGCCAGCAGCTTAACTCTGGGGAACACTGAAGCTTTCTTT.

V is TRBV12-3 or TRBV12-4 and J is TRBJ1-6; D unclear. V was cut by 1 base and J by 7 bases, with 5 bases left in between. There are 13 residues in the CDR3. CDR3 bases: TGTGCCAGCAGTTTAGGGAGGAATTCACCCCTCCACTTT. It translates to CASSLGRNSPLHF.

The genes are TRBV15 and TRBJ2-7; no clear D. Trimming removed 4 bases at V and 5 bases at J, with 12 bases between. This CDR3 contains 13 residues. Germline lookup yields CDR1 LNHNV and CDR2 YYDKDF (reference sequence). CDR3 nucleotide sequence: TGTGCCACCAGCACCACCCCCGATCACGAGCAGTACTTC. Translating it yields CATSTTPDHEQYF.

This clone showed up just once. This sequence joins TRBV7-2 and TRBJ2-1; D uncertain. Germline-derived CDR1 and CDR2 are SGHTA and FQGNSA. The CDR3 sequence is 13 residues long. V gave up 4 bases and J gave up 3 bases, with 7 bases separating them. CDR3: CASSSMSYNEQFF. Written as DNA, the CDR3 is TGTGCCAGCAGCTCGATGAGCTACAATGAGCAGTTCTTC.

The chain has TRBV21-1 and TRBJ1-5; TRBD1 was called by the table and not checked on the DNA. TRBV21-1 is an annotated pseudogene. The CDR3 totals 16 residues. CDR3 sequence (DNA): TGTGCCAGCAGCAAGTGCCGGGACAGGGCGAGTCAGCCCCAGCATTTT. As protein: CASSKCRDRASQPQHF.

V gene TRBV29-1 combines with J gene TRBJ1-2; perhaps TRBD1 as D (6 bases). The CDR3 runs 12 residues. Germline V gives CDR1 SQVTM, CDR2 ANQGSEA. V lost 4 bases to trimming and J lost 2 bases, with 8 bases between them. The CDR3 here is CSVGGQNYGYTF. DNA for the CDR3: TGCAGCGTTGGTGGACAGAACTATGGCTACACCTTC.

This clone was counted between two and nine times. The chain uses TRBV19 and TRBJ2-7, with 7 positions matching TRBD2. Germline CDR1 LNHDA, CDR2 SQIVND (reference sequence). The CDR3 consists of 14 residues. The V gene end was trimmed by 4 bases and the J gene end by 2 bases; junction bases not matched to a gene: 5. The DNA of the CDR3 is TGTGCCAGTAGTACCCAGCGGGGAACCTACGAGCAGTACTTC. Amino acid sequence: CASSTQRGTYEQYF.

This clone is a singleton in its sample. This chain uses TRBV3-1 (or the pseudogene TRBV3-2) with TRBJ1-2; D uncertain. The CDR3 has 14 residues. The V gene lost 0 bases and the J gene lost 8 bases, with 13 bases spanning the gap. Germline V gene lookup returns CDR1 LGHDT and CDR2 YNNKEL (reference sequence). CDR3 bases: TGTGCCAGCAGCCAAGATCTCCAGGTGTGGGGCTACACCTTC. The encoded protein is CASSQDLQVWGYTF.

The rearrangement joins TRBV19 to TRBJ1-3, with D unclear. The V and J ends lost 5 bases and 0 bases respectively, with 11 bases between them. Germline CDR1 is LNHDA and CDR2 is SQIVND (reference sequence). The CDR3 totals 15 residues. CDR3 nucleotide sequence: TGTGCCAGTAGTTTCGGTTCTTCCTCTGGAAACACCATATATTTT. It yields the protein CASSFGSSSGNTIYF.

The chain employs TRBV14 and TRBJ1-4; D is uncertain. The CDR3 covers 14 residues. Germline V CDR1 and CDR2: SGHDN, FVKESK. V was shortened by 3 bases and J by 7 bases, with 12 bases between the two germline ends. CDR3 region: CASSHHVVGEKLFF. CDR3 DNA sequence: TGTGCCAGCAGCCACCACGTAGTCGGTGAAAAACTGTTTTTT.

The V and J genes are TRBV18 and TRBJ1-2; 7 bases map to TRBD1. Trimming removed 5 bases from V and 1 base from J; junction bases left unmatched: 7. The CDR3 runs to 15 residues. Germline V lookup: CDR1 KGHSH, CDR2 LQKENI. The CDR3 DNA sequence: TGTGCCAGCTCATTTACCGGGACAGATAACTATGGCTACACCTTC. Protein product: CASSFTGTDNYGYTF.

The chain employs TRBV21-1 and TRBJ2-1; TRBD1 is the table's D call, not checked against the DNA. TRBV21-1 is flagged as a pseudogene. This CDR3 has 16 amino acids. CDR3 loop: CASSNVRTGAYNEQFF. CDR3 bases: TGTGCCAGCAGCAACGTCAGGACAGGGGCATACAATGAGCAGTTCTTC.

V and J are TRBV6-5 and TRBJ2-7, with TRBD2 matching over 7 bases. The CDR3 contains 15 residues. V shed 7 bases and J 0 bases; nucleotides not matched to a gene: 9. CDR1 and CDR2 (germline): MNHEY, SVGAGI. The CDR3 is CASTMTAGSSYEQYF. The CDR3 bases are TGTGCCAGCACTATGACAGCGGGAAGCTCCTACGAGCAGTACTTC.

This clone was detected once. This chain uses TRBV19 with TRBJ1-1, with 7 bases identical to TRBD1. The CDR3 consists of 15 residues. After removal of 1 base from V and 6 bases from J, the junction contained 8 bases not matched to a gene. In germline, CDR1 is LNHDA, CDR2 SQIVND (reference sequence). CDR3 nucleotides: TGTGCCAGTAGTATAGTCTCGACAGGGAGCGCTGAAGCTTTCTTT. Translating gives CASSIVSTGSAEAFF.

This chain connects TRBV7-2 to TRBJ2-4; 8 bases fit TRBD2. The germline CDR1 and CDR2 sequences are SGHTA and FQGNSA. This CDR3 spans 18 amino acids. The V gene end was trimmed by 4 bases and the J gene end by 3 bases; junction bases not matched to a gene: 14. This CDR3 is CASSSLLSGRGGKNIQYF. DNA for the CDR3: TGTGCCAGCAGCTCCCTACTGAGCGGGAGAGGGGGCAAAAACATTCAGTACTTC. Looking up the rest from reference TRBV7-2 and TRBJ2-4 gives the full variable domain: GAGVSQSPSNKVTEKGKDVELRCDPISGHTALYWYRQSLGQGLEFLIYFQGNSAPDKSGLPSDRFSAERTGGSVSTLTIQRTQQEDSAVYLCASSSLLSGRGGKNIQYFGAGTRLSVL.

The gene calls are TRBV2 and TRBJ1-2, with a tentative D call TRBD1 (6 bases). Trimming stripped 7 bases from V and 9 bases from J, with 21 bases between. Germline CDR1 SNHLY, CDR2 FYNNEI. CDR3 length equals 14 residues. CDR3 bases: TGTGCCAGCACTGTACTGGGGGCAGGGTGGCGCTACACCTTC. Translated, it gives CASTVLGAGWRYTF.

The chain joins TRBV7-2 to TRBJ2-3; no firm D call. Trimming removed 0 bases at V and 2 bases at J, with 9 bases between. The CDR3 spans 15 residues. Per the germline V gene, CDR1 is SGHTA and CDR2 is FQGNSA. In nucleotides, the CDR3 is TGTGCCAGCAGCTTAGCGCGTCAGATCACAGATACGCAGTATTTT. It specifies CASSLARQITDTQYF.

This sequence joins TRBV19 and TRBJ1-1; 7 bases match TRBD1. V shed 5 bases, J shed 4 bases, and the junction held 10 bases outside the gene matches. This CDR3 is built from 15 residues. Per the germline V gene, CDR1 is LNHDA and CDR2 is SQIVND (reference sequence). DNA of the CDR3: TGTGCCAGTAGTCTTGACAGGGAGGTCGGCACTGAAGCTTTCTTT. Translated: CASSLDREVGTEAFF.

The chain carries TRBV5-1 and TRBJ2-2; a weak D match, TRBD1 (6 bases). Germline V lookup: CDR1 SGHRS, CDR2 YFSETQ. The CDR3 is 14 residues long. V dropped 4 bases and J dropped 2 bases, with 9 bases sitting between them. CDR3 residues: CASSRDTNTGELFF. The CDR3 DNA follows: TGCGCCAGCAGCCGGGACACAAACACCGGGGAGCTGTTTTTT.